These 14 T cell receptor beta chains were all obtained from the same sample, sequenced in a study of T cell changes during pregnancy in multiple sclerosis. Here immunoSEQ multiplex PCR was the method, and the copy in TCRdb shows in-frame clones only, minus some. Among 70,000 to 85,000 clones listed, around 90% were seen once. The sample was peripheral blood, taken before pregnancy. The source of these receptors is a female donor with multiple sclerosis, enrolled in a pregnancy study.

About this clone: Distinct nucleotide sequences in the sample also encode this CDR3. The chain carries TRBV4-1 and TRBJ1-1, with 9 nucleotides matching TRBD1. V lost 1 base and J lost 5; bases outside the gene matches: 5. Germline V gene sequence: CDR1 MGHRA, CDR2 YSYEKL. The CDR3 has 15 residues. For the CDR3, the DNA is TGCGCCAGCAGCCAAGTGGGACAGGGAAGGACTGAAGCTTTCTTT. Translated: CASSQVGQGRTEAFF.

The genes are TRBV7-9 and TRBJ1-3; D gene uncertain. Germline V lookup: CDR1 SEHNR, CDR2 FQNEAQ (reference sequence). V lost 5 bases to trimming and J lost 0 bases, with 17 bases between them. The CDR3 totals 17 residues. Here the CDR3 DNA reads TGTGCCAGCAGCCTCTCAGGAAGGGAGAGCTCTGGAAACACCATATATTTT. Its protein is CASSLSGRESSGNTIYF.

The chain employs TRBV30 and TRBJ1-6; D is unresolved. Germline V gene data show CDR1 as GTSNPN and CDR2 as SVGIG (reference sequence). Trimming shortened V by 4 bases and J by 6 bases, and 16 bases separated the two germline ends. The CDR3 has 15 residues. CDR3 loop: CAWMGGGGLNSPLHF. The CDR3 nucleotides read TGTGCCTGGATGGGTGGTGGTGGACTTAATTCACCCCTCCACTTT.

This chain links TRBV10-3 with TRBJ1-4; 7 bases fit TRBD1. This CDR3 is built from 15 residues. Germline trimming cut 6 bases from V and 3 bases from J; bases unmatched to any gene: 7. Germline V gives CDR1 ENHRY, CDR2 SYGVKD. CDR3 amino acids: CAIRTGFEANEKLFF. CDR3 in DNA: TGTGCCATCAGGACAGGGTTCGAAGCTAATGAAAAACTGTTTTTT.

The rearrangement uses TRBV12-5 and TRBJ1-1, with D unclear. Trimming pared 7 bases from V and 7 bases from J, leaving 10 bases between. Germline V lookup: CDR1 LGHNT, CDR2 FRNRAP. The CDR3 has 11 residues. This CDR3 is CASDSAGEAFF. The CDR3 nucleotides read TGTGCTAGTGACTCCGCTGGTGAAGCTTTCTTT.

The chain employs TRBV11-2 and TRBJ2-1, with 11 nucleotides matching TRBD2. Germline V gives CDR1 SGHAT, CDR2 FQNNGV. Unmatched junction bases numbered 7, after V lost 2 bases and J lost 10 bases. The CDR3 sequence is 15 residues long. The DNA for the CDR3 is TGTGCCAGCAGCTTACTAGCGGGGGGTAGCGGAGAGCAGTTCTTC. It codes for CASSLLAGGSGEQFF.

The chain joins TRBV19 to TRBJ1-3, with 8 bases aligning to TRBD1. CDR1 is LNHDA and CDR2 is SQIVND in the germline V gene (reference sequence). The CDR3 has 15 residues. V lost 5 bases to trimming and J lost 8 bases; unmatched junction nucleotides: 11. CDR3 loop: CASSAGGDSPDTIYF. CDR3 nucleotide sequence: TGTGCCAGTAGTGCAGGGGGCGATTCTCCAGACACCATATATTTT.

This chain connects TRBV2 to TRBJ1-2; the match to TRBD1 covers 9 bases. V was pared by 6 bases and J by 4 bases, with 12 bases of the junction left unmatched. CDR3 length: 16 amino acids. CDR1 and CDR2 from the germline V gene are SNHLY and FYNNEI. The CDR3 bases are TGTGCCAGCAGGGACTACGGGACAGGGAATAGCTATGGCTACACCTTC. As protein: CASRDYGTGNSYGYTF.

This clone was observed once. CDR3 sequence (DNA): TGTGCCAGCAGTGGGGACAGGGGAGGTTACAATGAGCAGTTCTTC. It is translated as CASSGDRGGYNEQFF. V usage is TRBV6-5 and J usage is TRBJ2-1, with 10 bases aligning to TRBD1. This CDR3 spans 15 amino acids. Trimming removed 5 bases from V and 4 bases from J; junction bases left unmatched: 5. CDR1 is MNHEY and CDR2 is SVGAGI in the germline V gene.

The V gene is TRBV2, the J gene TRBJ2-5, with 8 nucleotides matching TRBD1. Per germline, CDR1 SNHLY and CDR2 FYNNEI. The trim removed 1 base at V and 7 bases at J, leaving 5 bases unmatched. The CDR3 is 14 residues long. This CDR3 is CASSEGQGIGTQYF. The CDR3 region has the DNA TGTGCCAGCAGTGAAGGACAGGGGATCGGGACCCAGTACTTC.

The chain recombines TRBV7-8 with TRBJ2-7; the match to TRBD1 covers 8 bases. Per germline, CDR1 SGHVS and CDR2 FQNEAQ. The CDR3 is made up of 14 amino acids. V trimming: 7 bases; J trimming: 3 bases; junction bases outside the gene matches: 8. The CDR3 DNA follows: TGTGCCAGCAACCAGGGGGCCCGGGACTACGAGCAGTACTTC. Translation: CASNQGARDYEQYF.

The chain employs TRBV7-2 and TRBJ2-5, with TRBD1 identical over 11 bases. The V segment lost 5 bases and the J segment 4 bases; nucleotides outside the gene matches: 15. The CDR3 length is 18 residues. Germline V gene data show CDR1 as SGHTA and CDR2 as FQGNSA. CDR3: CASSPRTGGDVLRETQYF. DNA for the CDR3: TGTGCCAGCAGCCCGCGGACAGGGGGCGATGTCCTGCGAGAGACCCAGTACTTC.

The rearrangement joins TRBV19 to TRBJ2-7, with 9 bases lining up with TRBD1. The germline CDR1 and CDR2 sequences are LNHDA and SQIVND (reference sequence). This CDR3 has 13 residues. V shed 11 bases, J shed 7 bases, and the junction held 12 bases outside the gene matches. The CDR3 here is CASQGTGRGEQYF. Here the CDR3 DNA reads TGTGCCTCCCAAGGGACAGGGAGGGGAGAGCAGTACTTC.

CDR3 DNA sequence: TGTGCCAGCAGCCTCCTCTACGGGGAGTACGAGCAGTACTTC. Translating it yields CASSLLYGEYEQYF. This sequence joins TRBV14 and TRBJ2-7; tentatively, D is TRBD2 (5 bases). Germline values: CDR1 SGHDN, CDR2 FVKESK. Between the trimmed V and J ends, which lost 4 bases and 4 bases, there was a span of 14 bases. This CDR3 contains 14 residues.